A selection of T cell receptor beta chains follows, all from one sample in a study of blood T cell repertoires in COVID-19. Method: immunoSEQ multiplex PCR; TCRdb's copy keeps in-frame clones and lacks some. The sample has roughly 130,000 clones; 84% are singletons. The sample was peripheral blood. Receptor source: an older woman with acute or convalescent COVID-19. The CDR3 runs from the conserved cysteine through the conserved F or W. The order of the fields is V gene, J gene, D gene, clone size, CDR3 DNA, CDR3 protein. D genes are given only for firm matches. Clone size appears in some rows only: once, few, many, or a class for an expanded clone.

V: TRBV27; J: TRBJ1-5; D: -; size: -; DNA: TGTGCCAGCAGCCCCGGGGGGGAGGACCAGCCCCAGCATTTT; CDR3: CASSPGGEDQPQHF
V: TRBV4-2; J: TRBJ1-3; D: TRBD1; size: -; DNA: TGTGCCAGCAGCCAAGACCCCTACAGGGGCGATGGAAACACCATATATTTT; CDR3: CASSQDPYRGDGNTIYF
V: TRBV3-1/TRBV3-2; J: TRBJ1-2; D: -; size: -; DNA: TGTGCCAGCAGCCCAAACTGGGGGCCTCATGGCTACACCTTC; CDR3: CASSPNWGPHGYTF
V: TRBV12-5; J: TRBJ2-1; D: -; size: -; DNA: TGTGCTAGTGGTTTGGGGCAGTCCTACAATGAGCAGTTCTTC; CDR3: CASGLGQSYNEQFF
V: TRBV12-5; J: TRBJ1-2; D: -; size: -; DNA: TGTGCTAGTGGCCAAGCGGGCTATGGCTACACCTTC; CDR3: CASGQAGYGYTF
V: TRBV2; J: TRBJ2-1; D: -; size: -; DNA: TGTGCCAGCAGTTTAACGCGGTTCGACAATGAGCAGTTCTTC; CDR3: CASSLTRFDNEQFF
V: TRBV5-1; J: TRBJ2-7; D: TRBD2; size: few; DNA: TGCGCCAGCAGCTACTCTAGAGCGGGGACCTACGAGCAGTACTTC; CDR3: CASSYSRAGTYEQYF
V: TRBV19; J: TRBJ1-4; D: TRBD1; size: -; DNA: TGTGCCAGTAGTATGAGGGGGCAGAATGAAAAACTGTTTTTT; CDR3: CASSMRGQNEKLFF
V: TRBV19; J: TRBJ1-2; D: -; size: -; DNA: TGTGCCAGCTGGAAGGGGCCTGGCTACACCTTC; CDR3: CASWKGPGYTF
V: TRBV10-3; J: TRBJ1-1; D: TRBD1; size: -; DNA: TGTGCCAGCAGCGATTTTTGGCAGGGGGCCACTGAAGCTTTCTTT; CDR3: CASSDFWQGATEAFF
V: TRBV27; J: TRBJ1-2; D: TRBD1; size: -; DNA: TGTGCCAGCAGTTTCGGGACAGGGGACTATGGCTACACCTTC; CDR3: CASSFGTGDYGYTF
V: TRBV5-1; J: TRBJ2-7; D: -; size: -; DNA: TGCGCCAGCAGCCCCGAATTTGGGGCAGGGGGGCCCTACGAGCAGTACTTC; CDR3: CASSPEFGAGGPYEQYF